This TCR beta chain came from a study of shared T cell receptors in the human thymus. Libraries were prepared by immunoSEQ multiplex PCR; TCRdb keeps only in-frame clonotypes and omits some of them. This table has just under 550,000 clones, about 80% appearing once. V dropped 4 bases and J dropped 7 bases, with 25 bases sitting between them. Germline assignment: CDR1 SGHRS and CDR2 YFSETQ. CDR3 length: 17 amino acids. The sample was also linked to a second study, of human thymus T cells. Per that study: Healthy Finnish infants undergoing corrective surgery for congenital heart defects were used as donors. Obtained as resections during corrective heart surgery, the thymus tissue was then studied. Thymic and blood repertoires seemed to show skewed V and J gene use. Related research examined unrelated individuals and reported that their thymic repertoires overlapped highly.

This TCR derives from a boy less than two years old with a congenital heart defect. The chain links TRBV5-1 to TRBJ2-3; weak D call: TRBD2 (6 bases). The sample was thymocytes. The CDR3 DNA sequence: TGCGCCAGCAGCCAAAACGGCGGGACTCGGAGGAGAAATACGCAGTATTTT. Its protein product is CASSQNGGTRRRNTQYF.